Below are 18 T cell receptor beta chains sequenced from a single sample in a study of shared clonotypes between healthy human individuals (TCRdb year 2020). The method was the immunoSEQ multiplex PCR assay. TCRdb stores this immuneACCESS table with in-frame sequences only. Part of the clones is absent; in the studies checked, under half of the shortfall reflects unresolved V genes, and no reason is known for the rest. Recorded for this sample are about 2.2 million clones; 80% to 95% of them occurred a single time. Of the sample, approximately 1.6% falls within the top ten clones. CD8 naive samples were obtained by positive selection for CCR7 among CD45RO-negative cells, yielding a CD45RA+CCR7+ population from which TemRA cells were excluded. The sample taken for sequencing was naive CD8+ T cells from PBMCs. The cell subset or site label, read with the paper, signifies: CD45RA+CCR7+. These receptors were taken from a man between 18 and 29 years old in good health. Some clones in this sample may be carry-over from other donors' samples.

V and J are TRBV6-1 and TRBJ2-7; D is tentatively TRBD1 or TRBD2 (5 bases each). CDR3 length: 15 residues. V lost 6 bases and J 2 bases, leaving 17 bases between the germline ends. Germline CDR1 MNHNS, CDR2 SASEGT. Here the CDR3 reads CASSRVGTEAYEQYF. The CDR3 DNA follows: TGTGCCAGCAGCAGAGTCGGGACCGAGGCCTACGAGCAGTACTTC.

This clone has just a few counts. The V and J genes are TRBV19 and TRBJ1-1; D perhaps matches TRBD1 (5 bases). CDR1 and CDR2 from the germline V gene are LNHDA and SQIVND (reference sequence). The CDR3 is 15 residues long. V gave up 5 bases and J gave up 3 bases, with 16 bases separating them. Here the CDR3 DNA reads TGTGCCAGTAGTCAATCTACAGGCGCGTACACTGAAGCTTTCTTT. Encoded protein: CASSQSTGAYTEAFF. Filled out from reference TRBV19 and TRBJ1-1, the complete variable domain reads DGGITQSPKYLFRKEGQNVTLSCEQNLNHDAMYWYRQDPGQGLRLIYYSQIVNDFQKGDIAEGYSVSREKKESFPLTVTSAQKNPTAFYLCASSQSTGAYTEAFFGQGTRLTVV.

The chain combines TRBV10-3 with TRBJ2-3; perhaps TRBD2 as D (5 bases). This CDR3 has 17 amino acids. The germline V gene has CDR1 ENHRY and CDR2 SYGVKD. Trimming shortened V by 6 bases and J by 8 bases, and 27 bases separated the two germline ends. The CDR3 spells CAIRTPDNAIALGTQYF. As DNA, the CDR3 is TGTGCCATCAGGACACCAGATAACGCAATAGCGCTAGGTACGCAGTATTTT.

V gene TRBV11-2 combines with J gene TRBJ2-7; 12 positions agree with TRBD1. The CDR3 has 17 amino acids. Looked up from germline, CDR1 is SGHAT and CDR2 is FQNNGV. The ends lost 1 base at V and 3 bases at J; junction bases unmatched: 7. CDR3 amino acids: CASSLGGQGALLYEQYF. DNA for the CDR3: TGTGCCAGCAGCTTAGGGGGACAGGGGGCCCTCCTCTACGAGCAGTACTTC.

The chain joins TRBV9 to TRBJ2-7, with 9 bases lining up with TRBD1. Germline CDR1 reads SGDLS; CDR2 reads YYNGEE. The CDR3 contains 16 residues. With 4 bases clipped from V and 6 bases from J, the junction kept 14 bases outside the gene matches. CDR3 in DNA: TGTGCCAGCAGCACAAGGGACAGGGCCTTTAAGGGCGAGCAGTACTTC. Translating gives CASSTRDRAFKGEQYF. Looking up the rest from reference TRBV9 and TRBJ2-7 gives the full variable domain: DSGVTQTPKHLITATGQRVTLRCSPRSGDLSVYWYQQSLDQGLQFLIQYYNGEERAKGNILERFSAQQFPDLHSELNLSSLELGDSALYFCASSTRDRAFKGEQYFGPGTRLTVT.

The rearrangement joins TRBV7-2 to TRBJ1-1; 9 nucleotides align to TRBD1. This CDR3 spans 15 amino acids. Germline V gene lookup returns CDR1 SGHTA and CDR2 FQGNSA. The V gene end was trimmed by 3 bases and the J gene end by 5 bases; junction bases not matched to a gene: 7. The chain's CDR3 is CASSFGTGRGTEAFF. The DNA for the CDR3 is TGTGCCAGCAGCTTTGGGACAGGGAGAGGTACTGAAGCTTTCTTT.

On this clone itself: Within the sample, other DNA sequences also encode this same CDR3. V and J are TRBV6-5 and TRBJ1-4; 9 bases match TRBD1. The J segment lost 4 bases and the V segment lost 6 bases, leaving 3 bases of the junction unmatched. The CDR3 extends over 14 amino acids. Germline loops: CDR1 MNHEY, CDR2 SVGAGI. The CDR3: CASRRTGVNEKLFF. CDR3 coding DNA: TGTGCCAGCAGGAGGACAGGGGTTAATGAAAAACTGTTTTTT.

This clone has just one count. This chain links TRBV13 with TRBJ2-1; 8 bases line up with TRBD2. Germline CDR1 reads PRHDT; CDR2 reads FYEKMQ (reference sequence). J lost 8 bases, V lost 5 bases, and 5 bases had no gene match. The CDR3 has 13 amino acids. CDR3 bases: TGTGCCAGCAGCCCCCGGCGGGAGGATGAGCAGTTCTTC. This gives the protein CASSPRREDEQFF.

The rearrangement joins TRBV27 to TRBJ2-6; no clear D. The V and J ends lost 5 bases and 0 bases respectively, with 11 bases between them. Germline assignment: CDR1 MNHEY and CDR2 SMNVEV (reference sequence). The CDR3 length is 16 residues. The CDR3 DNA reads as TGTGCCAGCAGTGGCTTAACAGACTCTGGGGCCAACGTCCTGACTTTC. Translating it yields CASSGLTDSGANVLTF.

The chain has TRBV15 and TRBJ1-1; D unclear. The CDR3 is 13 amino acids. V lost 5 bases and J lost 5, with 12 bases in between. Germline CDR1 and CDR2: LNHNV and YYDKDF (reference sequence). The CDR3 spells CATSGLRGTEAFF. DNA of the CDR3: TGTGCCACCAGCGGCCTACGAGGTACTGAAGCTTTCTTT.

This chain joins TRBV11-2 and TRBJ2-3, with 8 bases matching TRBD2. V was clipped by 5 bases and J by 5 bases; unmatched bases: 6. Germline values: CDR1 SGHAT, CDR2 FQNNGV. The CDR3 consists of 14 residues. CDR3 amino acids: CASSLGRALDTQYF. In nucleotides, the CDR3 is TGTGCCAGCAGCCTCGGGAGGGCCTTAGATACGCAGTATTTT.

The rearrangement joins TRBV29-1 to TRBJ1-2; 9 nucleotides match TRBD1. Per the germline V gene, CDR1 is SQVTM and CDR2 is ANQGSEA. The CDR3 length is 13 residues. V was pared by 4 bases and J by 8 bases, with 8 bases of the junction left unmatched. The CDR3 sequence is CSVAQGTGKGYTF. The CDR3 coding sequence is TGCAGCGTTGCCCAGGGGACAGGGAAAGGCTACACCTTC. The whole variable domain, remainder taken from reference TRBV29-1 and TRBJ1-2, is SAVISQKPSRDICQRGTSLTIQCQVDSQVTMMFWYRQQPGQSLTLIATANQGSEATYESGFVIDKFPISRPNLTFSTLTVSNMSPEDSSIYLCSVAQGTGKGYTFGSGTRLTVV.

This rearrangement joins TRBV11-2 to TRBJ2-1; 8 bases map to TRBD2. V shed 4 bases, J shed 3 bases, and the junction held 8 bases outside the gene matches. The germline V gene has CDR1 SGHAT and CDR2 FQNNGV. The CDR3 has 16 amino acids. CDR3 residues: CASSSPRTSLYNEQFF. The CDR3 coding sequence is TGTGCCAGCAGCTCCCCTAGGACTAGCCTCTACAATGAGCAGTTCTTC.

This sequence joins TRBV21-1 and TRBJ1-5; TRBD1, the D gene given by the table, was not confirmed from the DNA. TRBV21-1 is a pseudogene segment. The CDR3 consists of 18 residues. The CDR3 is CASSNRDRGRRGNQPQHF. CDR3 in DNA: TGTGCCAGCAGCAACCGGGACAGGGGGCGCAGGGGCAATCAGCCCCAGCATTTT.

This chain uses TRBV7-8 with TRBJ2-1; a weak D match, TRBD1 (5 bases). Trimming removed 5 bases from V and 2 bases from J, with 16 bases in between. CDR1 is SGHVS and CDR2 is FQNEAQ in the germline V gene. The CDR3 runs 16 residues. The CDR3: CASSIRGGVPYNEQFF. CDR3 nucleotides: TGTGCCAGCAGCATAAGGGGCGGAGTCCCCTACAATGAGCAGTTCTTC.

This chain uses TRBV27 with TRBJ2-4; D ambiguous. V shed 0 bases and J shed 3 bases, with 9 bases lying between them. The germline V gene has CDR1 MNHEY and CDR2 SMNVEV (reference sequence). This CDR3 has 15 amino acids. The CDR3 bases are TGTGCCAGCAGTTTATCCGCGGCCGGCAAAAACATTCAGTACTTC. This encodes CASSLSAAGKNIQYF.

This chain connects TRBV15 to TRBJ2-7; no definite D call. The germline V gene has CDR1 LNHNV and CDR2 YYDKDF (reference sequence). CDR3 length equals 14 residues. V was cut by 0 bases and J by 6 bases, with 12 bases left in between. The CDR3 loop reads CATSRDLPWGEQYF. DNA of the CDR3: TGTGCCACCAGCAGAGATCTGCCCTGGGGCGAGCAGTACTTC.

This clone was seen a single time. The J gene is TRBJ1-1, the V gene TRBV5-4; D unresolved. Per the germline V gene, CDR1 is SGHNT and CDR2 is YYREEE (reference sequence). Trimming shortened V by 4 bases and J by 0 bases, and 4 bases separated the two germline ends. This CDR3 spans 12 amino acids. The DNA for the CDR3 is TGTGCCAGCAGCGCCTTGAACACTGAAGCTTTCTTT. This gives the protein CASSALNTEAFF.